This T cell receptor (beta chain) was captured by sequencing in a study of blood T cell repertoires in COVID-19. Study-wide background: Material from acute and convalescent COVID-19 was sourced from the United States, Italy and Spain. In each case, the material was cDNA or gDNA derived from T cells, B-cell-depleted T cells, or PBMCs.

In the authors' methods: How many nucleated cells were present was estimated from reference gene primer amplification. The data were produced by immunoSEQ multiplex PCR, yet TCRdb's version contains in-frame clones alone and is incomplete. That table gives V, J and clone size, and the DNA gave D and trimming. The sample holds about 140,000 clones; approximately 88% are singletons and the top ten take 28%. This CDR3 region has 12 residues. V lost 7 bases to trimming and J lost 6 bases, with 10 bases between them. Germline V gene sequence: CDR1 MNHEY, CDR2 SVGAGI. The rearrangement uses TRBV6-5 and TRBJ1-5; D ambiguous. This receptor was obtained from a human donor in a cohort sampled during active COVID-19. The specimen sequenced was peripheral blood. For the CDR3, the DNA is TGTGCCAGCAAAGACGGCGGTCAGCCCCAGCATTTT. Protein sequence: CASKDGGQPQHF.